The T cell receptor beta chain under discussion was sequenced for a study of tumor and adjacent non-tumor tissue in lung cancer. Study details: The cohort had about a dozen adenocarcinoma, a couple of squamous cell and 1 small cell patients. On average, productive TCRbeta reads reached around 4 million per sample.

The template was RNA from unsorted bulk tissue. This non-tumor lung sample came from over 3 cm beyond the tumor edge. Three rounds of nested PCR, following a modified ARM-PCR protocol, produced the TCRbeta library. TCRdb ran MiXCR on the multiplex PCR reads and lists one entry per CDR3 protein. Of some 80,000 distinct CDR3 sequences in the sample, over 65% were seen once. Germline-derived CDR1 and CDR2 are MNHEY and SVGEGT. The CDR3 covers 12 residues. The V end was cut by 2 bases, the J end by 15 bases, with 14 bases between. The chain joins TRBV6-2 or TRBV6-3 to TRBJ2-1, with D maybe TRBD1 (5 bases). Specimen: distant non-tumor lung tissue. The origin of this receptor is a man aged 65 to 85 with non-small cell lung cancer. This CDR3 is CASSYTPTERFF. Here the CDR3 DNA reads TGTGCCAGCAGTTACACGCCGACAGAACGGTTCTTC.